Listed below are T cell receptor beta chains from one sample, sequenced in a study of blood T cells in healthy people across ages. TCRdb itself ran the 5' RACE reads through MiXCR, one entry per CDR3 protein. The sample records approximately 780,000 distinct CDR3 sequences, around 25% being singletons. These same records also appear under a second study, on T cells of mothers and their children.

The sequenced sample was blood. These receptors originate from a boy younger than 18 in good health. CDR3s leave out the opening cysteine and the closing phenylalanine or tryptophan.

V gene	J gene	CDR3 protein
TRBV29-1	TRBJ2-2	SANQGVNTGELF
TRBV3-1	TRBJ1-2	ASSPQRTGGGGYT
TRBV24-1	.	ATSDPDRETQY
TRBV2	TRBJ2-5	ASRAPHRGGNQETQY
TRBV6-1	TRBJ1-2	ASRDRGWDNYGYT
TRBV7-6	TRBJ2-1	ASSPSRQGLFYNEQF
TRBV29-1	TRBJ2-5	SVDGGLGSETQY
TRBV7-8	.	ASSFTRLSYEQY
TRBV2	TRBJ1-5	ASTGTGFNQPQH
TRBV7-2	TRBJ2-3	ASSLALAGGDTDTQY
TRBV29-1	TRBJ2-5	SVSGTGWIRATETQY
TRBV29-1	TRBJ2-7	SVVGRQGGNEQY
TRBV7-8	TRBJ2-5	ASSLVGVGETQY
TRBV29-1	TRBJ2-1	SVGHEQF
TRBV12-3/TRBV12-4	TRBJ1-2	ASSPRQGYSYGYT
TRBV5-4	TRBJ1-2	ASSSGQTYGYT
TRBV20-1	TRBJ2-5	SAGRLAGDQETQY
TRBV7-2	TRBJ2-5	ASSLASGKYETQY